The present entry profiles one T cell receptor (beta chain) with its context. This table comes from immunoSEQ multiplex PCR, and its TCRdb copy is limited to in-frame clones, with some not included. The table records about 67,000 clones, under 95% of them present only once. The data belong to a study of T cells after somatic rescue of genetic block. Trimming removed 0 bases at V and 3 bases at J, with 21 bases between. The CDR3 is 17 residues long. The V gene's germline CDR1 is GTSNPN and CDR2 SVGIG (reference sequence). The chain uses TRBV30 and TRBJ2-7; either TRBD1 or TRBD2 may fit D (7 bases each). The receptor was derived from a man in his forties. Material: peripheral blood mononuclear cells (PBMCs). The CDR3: CAWSVLLDRTSFYEQYF. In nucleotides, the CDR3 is TGTGCCTGGAGTGTACTTTTGGACAGGACTAGTTTCTACGAGCAGTACTTC. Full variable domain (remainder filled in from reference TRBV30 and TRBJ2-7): SQTIHQWPATLVQPVGSPLSLECTVEGTSNPNLYWYRQAAGRGLQLLFYSVGIGQISSEVPQNLSASRPQDRQFILSSKKLLLSDSGFYLCAWSVLLDRTSFYEQYFGPGTRLTVT.